Listed below are T cell receptor beta chains from one sample, sequenced in a study of shared clonotypes between healthy human individuals. The table came from immunoSEQ multiplex PCR; TCRdb's copy has only in-frame clones and leaves some out. The sample has millions of clones, 90% to 95% seen once. The material sequenced was naive CD4+ T cells from PBMCs. The receptors shown here come from a man between 18 and 35 years old in good health. Some clones in this sample may be carry-over from other donors' samples. The CDR3 runs from the conserved cysteine through the conserved F or W. D genes are given only for firm matches. Size is omitted from some rows. Given values are once, few, many or a class for expanded clones.

d_call j_call v_call clone_size cdr3_aa cdr3_nt
- TRBJ2-2 TRBV18 once CASSTDRTTGELFF TGTGCCAGCTCGACGGACCGAACTACCGGGGAGCTGTTTTTT
TRBD2 TRBJ2-7 TRBV28 - CASSPGGARTYEQYF TGTGCCAGCAGTCCGGGGGGAGCCCGAACCTACGAGCAGTACTTC
TRBD1 TRBJ2-5 TRBV30 - CAWTRGQGIETQYF TGTGCCTGGACCCGAGGACAGGGGATTGAGACCCAGTACTTC
TRBD2 TRBJ2-5 TRBV27 - CASSQKGQREGLQETQYF TGTGCCAGCAGTCAAAAGGGCCAGCGGGAGGGCCTCCAAGAGACCCAGTACTTC
- TRBJ1-5 TRBV2 - CASTPTRDQPQHF TGTGCCAGCACCCCAACTCGTGATCAGCCCCAGCATTTT
- TRBJ2-7 TRBV6-6 - CASRGNPEGYEQYF TGTGCCAGCAGGGGTAATCCGGAGGGTTACGAGCAGTACTTC
TRBD2 TRBJ2-1 TRBV7-2 - CASSLGSLAGVNEQFF TGTGCCAGCAGCTTAGGGAGTCTAGCGGGAGTCAATGAGCAGTTCTTC
- TRBJ1-1 TRBV5-6 once CASSLAAGTNTEAFF TGTGCCAGCAGCTTGGCGGCGGGTACGAACACTGAAGCTTTCTTT
- TRBJ1-5 TRBV4-1 - CASSQTGVSNQPQHF TGCGCCAGCAGCCAGACAGGAGTCAGCAATCAGCCCCAGCATTTT
- TRBJ2-2 TRBV28 once CASSFFGRAIPGAGELFF TGTGCCAGCAGTTTCTTTGGCAGGGCCATCCCTGGGGCCGGGGAGCTGTTTTTT
TRBD1 TRBJ1-2 TRBV28 - CASSSRQGAGGYTF TGTGCCAGCAGTTCACGACAGGGGGCGGGTGGCTACACCTTC
- TRBJ1-2 TRBV28 - CASNSPEQGLGDGYTF TGTGCCAGCAACTCCCCAGAACAGGGTTTAGGGGATGGCTACACCTTC
TRBD1 TRBJ2-6 TRBV27 - CASSMDGTGPANVLTF TGTGCCAGCAGTATGGACGGGACAGGACCGGCCAACGTCCTGACTTTC
TRBD1 TRBJ1-4 TRBV28 - CASKPGQFNEKLFF TGTGCCAGCAAGCCGGGACAGTTTAATGAAAAACTGTTTTTT
TRBD2 TRBJ2-3 TRBV18 - CASSPGGITDTQYF TGTGCCAGCTCACCGGGAGGGATCACAGATACGCAGTATTTT
TRBD2 TRBJ2-7 TRBV7-3 - CASSSGLGYSYEQYF TGTGCCAGCAGCTCGGGACTAGGGTATTCCTACGAGCAGTACTTC
- TRBJ2-7 TRBV9 - CASSFNPYGGYEQYF TGTGCCAGCAGCTTTAACCCCTACGGAGGCTACGAGCAGTACTTC
- TRBJ1-2 TRBV28 once CASSLRENYGYTF TGTGCCAGCAGTTTACGGGAGAACTATGGCTACACCTTC
- TRBJ1-1 TRBV9 - CASSGSSGVVDFGLTEAFF TGTGCCAGCAGCGGATCTTCAGGGGTGGTGGATTTCGGACTCACTGAAGCTTTCTTT
- TRBJ1-1 TRBV7-6 once CASSLSGTANTEAFF TGTGCCAGCAGCTTGTCCGGGACGGCGAACACTGAAGCTTTCTTT
- TRBJ1-5 TRBV2 - CASSERRAAQPQHF TGTGCCAGCAGTGAGAGGCGGGCTGCGCAGCCCCAGCATTTT
TRBD2 TRBJ2-1 TRBV10-1 - CASSLAGDNEQFF TGCGCCAGCAGCTTAGCGGGGGACAATGAGCAGTTCTTC
- TRBJ1-1 TRBV5-1 few CASSPMTALNTEAFF TGCGCCAGCAGCCCGATGACAGCCCTGAACACTGAAGCTTTCTTT
TRBD2 TRBJ2-5 TRBV4-2 - CASSQDLSPSGSGKTQYF TGTGCCAGCAGCCAAGATCTATCTCCTAGCGGGAGCGGAAAGACCCAGTACTTC
- TRBJ1-2 TRBV5-4 - CASSFLQGRLGYTF TGTGCCAGCAGCTTCCTACAGGGTCGTCTTGGCTACACCTTC
TRBD1 TRBJ2-3 TRBV11-3 - CASSLTGAMDTQYF TGTGCCAGCAGCTTAACAGGGGCAATGGATACGCAGTATTTT
- TRBJ1-5 TRBV28 - CASGPQHF TGTGCCAGTGGGCCCCAGCATTTT
TRBD1 TRBJ2-7 TRBV5-1 - CASSSGTGDYEQYF TGCGCCAGCAGCTCCGGGACAGGCGACTACGAGCAGTACTTC
- TRBJ2-6 TRBV15 - CATRRQASSGANVLTF TGTGCCACCAGACGACAGGCGAGCTCTGGGGCCAACGTCCTGACTTTC
- TRBJ1-2 TRBV5-4 - CASSPGNDYGYTF TGTGCCAGCAGTCCGGGTAACGACTATGGCTACACCTTC
- TRBJ2-2 TRBV7-2 - CASSSAGSGELFF TGTGCCAGCAGCTCGGCAGGGTCCGGGGAGCTGTTTTTT
- TRBJ1-1 TRBV7-2 - CASSFIAGYTEAFF TGTGCCAGCAGCTTCATAGCCGGGTACACTGAAGCTTTCTTT
- TRBJ1-5 TRBV10-1 - CASSSGRGPQHF TGCGCCAGCAGTTCGGGGAGGGGGCCCCAGCATTTT
- TRBJ2-5 TRBV6-1 - CASRKSPMYQETQYF TGTGCCAGCAGGAAATCACCAATGTACCAAGAGACCCAGTACTTC
TRBD1 TRBJ1-3 TRBV28 - CASSTSKQGNTIYF TGTGCCAGCAGCACCTCAAAACAGGGGAACACCATATATTTT
- TRBJ2-2 TRBV5-1 few CASSGTQNTGELFF TGCGCCAGCTCCGGGACCCAGAACACCGGGGAGCTGTTTTTT
- TRBJ1-2 TRBV10-2 - CAPRRGDLYGYTF TGCGCCCCCAGGAGGGGCGACTTATATGGCTACACCTTC
- TRBJ2-3 TRBV7-8 few CASSSYFGAQYF TGTGCCAGCAGCTCCTATTTTGGTGCGCAGTATTTT
TRBD1 TRBJ1-1 TRBV11-3 - CASSLDGQGAQAFF TGTGCCAGCAGCTTAGATGGACAGGGGGCTCAAGCTTTCTTT
- TRBJ2-7 TRBV4-1 - CASSHRAWGDEQYF TGCGCCAGCAGCCACAGGGCGTGGGGAGACGAGCAGTACTTC
TRBD2 TRBJ2-1 TRBV11-3 - CASSPWGLAEYNEQFF TGTGCCAGCAGCCCGTGGGGCCTAGCGGAGTACAATGAGCAGTTCTTC
TRBD1 TRBJ2-3 TRBV7-9 - CASSSRDRVSIVDTQYF TGTGCCAGCAGCTCCCGCGACAGGGTTTCGATCGTAGATACGCAGTATTTT
- TRBJ2-3 TRBV5-4 - CASSSFSGWSDTQYF TGTGCCAGCAGCTCGTTCAGCGGGTGGTCAGATACGCAGTATTTT
- TRBJ1-5 TRBV19 once CASSLPRAAGNQPQHF TGTGCCAGTAGTCTCCCCAGGGCTGCGGGCAATCAGCCCCAGCATTTT
- TRBJ2-2 TRBV9 - CASSPRGDFNTGELFF TGTGCCAGCAGCCCCAGGGGGGACTTTAACACCGGGGAGCTGTTTTTT
- TRBJ2-3 TRBV2 - CASSGPAGTDTQYF TGTGCCAGCAGTGGGCCAGCGGGCACAGATACGCAGTATTTT
- TRBJ1-1 TRBV27 - CASSRGMNTEAFF TGTGCCAGCAGCCGAGGAATGAACACTGAAGCTTTCTTT
TRBD2 TRBJ2-7 TRBV5-1 - CASSFTSGEAEQYF TGCGCCAGCAGCTTCACTAGCGGAGAGGCGGAGCAGTACTTC
TRBD1 TRBJ2-1 TRBV10-3 - CAISESSGTGSSEQFF TGTGCCATCAGTGAGTCCTCGGGGACAGGGAGCTCCGAGCAGTTCTTC
- TRBJ2-3 TRBV5-8 - CASSLGVVADTQYF TGTGCCAGCAGCTTGGGTGTAGTTGCAGATACGCAGTATTTT
- TRBJ1-2 TRBV2 - CASTGRGYGYTF TGTGCCAGCACGGGCAGGGGCTATGGCTACACCTTC
- TRBJ2-1 TRBV19 - CASTPVAGRSYNEQFF TGTGCCAGTACACCCGTGGCGGGTCGCTCCTACAATGAGCAGTTCTTC
TRBD2 TRBJ2-7 TRBV4-2 - CASSHLQREGLYF TGTGCCAGCAGCCACTTGCAGCGGGAGGGCCTTTACTTC
- TRBJ1-1 TRBV6-5 - CASSYRPQGLNTEAFF TGTGCCAGCAGTTACCGGCCACAGGGATTGAACACTGAAGCTTTCTTT
- TRBJ1-2 TRBV7-3 - CASSLGGRRERDGYTF TGTGCCAGCAGCTTAGGAGGGCGCAGGGAAAGGGATGGCTACACCTTC
- TRBJ2-1 TRBV19 - CASHGTFVSNEQFF TGTGCCAGTCACGGAACCTTCGTTTCCAATGAGCAGTTCTTC
- TRBJ1-1 TRBV2 few CARTSLSMNTEAFF TGTGCCAGAACCAGCCTTTCCATGAACACTGAAGCTTTCTTT